These 32 T cell receptor beta chains were all obtained from the same sample, sequenced in a study of cytotoxic CD8 clonotypes in ibrutinib-treated CLL. Clones were read by immunoSEQ multiplex PCR, and TCRdb kept only the in-frame ones, dropping some. The sample lists tens of thousands of clones, 55% to 80% seen once, with more than 10% in the top ten. The source was PBMCs, collected after 12 months of ibrutinib treatment. These receptors were obtained from a human donor with chronic lymphocytic leukemia.

The V and J genes are TRBV5-4 and TRBJ2-5; possibly TRBD1 for D (6 bases). From germline, CDR1 is SGHNT and CDR2 YYREEE (reference sequence). V was trimmed by 2 bases and J by 3 bases, leaving 14 bases between them. The CDR3 totals 15 residues. CDR3 amino acids: CASSFPDSHEETQYF. As DNA, the CDR3 is TGTGCCAGCAGCTTCCCGGACAGCCACGAAGAGACCCAGTACTTC.

CDR3 sequence reads: CASRNRITSGGLNEQFF. The CDR3 DNA sequence: TGTGCCAGCAGAAACAGAATAACTAGCGGGGGTCTTAATGAGCAGTTCTTC. V and J are TRBV27 and TRBJ2-1; 11 nucleotides match TRBD2. CDR3 length equals 17 residues. Trimming at V came to 6 bases and at J to 7 bases, leaving 14 bases not matched to a gene. Germline CDR1 and CDR2: MNHEY and SMNVEV (reference sequence).

The chain employs TRBV2 and TRBJ1-1; 7 bases line up with TRBD1. V lost 10 bases to trimming and J lost 4 bases; unmatched junction nucleotides: 12. Per the germline V gene, CDR1 is SNHLY and CDR2 is FYNNEI. CDR3 length: 14 amino acids. DNA for the CDR3: TGTGCCACCACAGGGCCCCGACAGGGCACTGAAGCTTTCTTT. Its translation is CATTGPRQGTEAFF.

The CDR3: CASSLMLSRTDEQFF. The CDR3 DNA reads TGTGCCAGCAGCTTAATGCTTTCTAGGACGGATGAGCAGTTCTTC. The rearrangement joins TRBV7-6 to TRBJ2-1; D unresolved. Germline V CDR1 and CDR2: SGHVS, FNYEAQ. The CDR3 extends over 15 amino acids. Between the trimmed V and J ends, which lost 2 bases and 8 bases, there was a span of 16 bases.

The chain couples TRBV12-5 to TRBJ2-5; 7 positions agree with TRBD2. CDR1 is LGHNT and CDR2 is FRNRAP in the germline V gene. The length of the CDR3 is 18 residues. The J segment lost 5 bases and the V segment lost 0 bases, leaving 15 bases of the junction unmatched. CDR3 nucleotide sequence: TGTGCTAGTGGTTTGGTACCCGTTTATCCGGGGAGGGTTGAGACCCAGTACTTC. It yields the protein CASGLVPVYPGRVETQYF.

V is TRBV6-5 and J is TRBJ1-1; D unclear. V dropped 1 base and J dropped 3 bases, with 12 bases sitting between them. The CDR3 is 15 residues long. Germline V gene data show CDR1 as MNHEY and CDR2 as SVGAGI. CDR3 sequence reads: CASSYYWLGHTEAFF. CDR3 DNA sequence: TGTGCCAGCAGTTACTATTGGCTGGGCCACACTGAAGCTTTCTTT.

Only a few counts were recorded for this clone. This chain joins TRBV10-3 and TRBJ2-7; maybe TRBD1 (6 bases). Trimming cost V 2 bases and J 7 bases, with 15 bases left between them. This CDR3 is 14 amino acids long. CDR1 ENHRY and CDR2 SYGVKD come from the germline V gene. DNA of the CDR3: TGTGCCATCAGTGAGACAGGGCTCGTGAAGGAGCAGTACTTC. Amino acids: CAISETGLVKEQYF.

The chain joins TRBV19 to TRBJ1-5; 7 nucleotides match TRBD1. This CDR3 is built from 14 residues. V lost 6 bases to trimming and J lost 4 bases; unmatched junction nucleotides: 6. From germline, CDR1 is LNHDA and CDR2 SQIVND (reference sequence). The CDR3 nucleotides read TGTGCCAGTAGCTTTACAGGGGCAAATCAGCCCCAGCATTTT. This encodes CASSFTGANQPQHF.

The V call is TRBV19, the J call TRBJ1-6, with a weak D call TRBD1 (6 bases). The length of the CDR3 is 15 residues. The germline V gene has CDR1 LNHDA and CDR2 SQIVND (reference sequence). V shed 4 bases and J shed 11 bases, with 18 bases lying between them. The chain's CDR3 is CASSSFIRGSAPLHF. The CDR3 coding sequence is TGTGCCAGTAGTAGTTTCATCAGGGGTAGCGCACCCCTCCACTTT. Looking up the rest from reference TRBV19 and TRBJ1-6 gives the full variable domain: DGGITQSPKYLFRKEGQNVTLSCEQNLNHDAMYWYRQDPGQGLRLIYYSQIVNDFQKGDIAEGYSVSREKKESFPLTVTSAQKNPTAFYLCASSSFIRGSAPLHFGNGTRLTVT.

The chain joins TRBV6-4 to TRBJ2-3, with D maybe TRBD1 (6 bases). Trimming cost V 0 bases and J 1 base, with 11 bases left between them. Germline assignment: CDR1 MRHNA and CDR2 SNTAGT. The CDR3 spans 16 residues. In nucleotides, the CDR3 is TGTGCCAGCAGTGACTCGGGTGGGGGCGGCACAGATACGCAGTATTTT. Its translation: CASSDSGGGGTDTQYF.

The chain recombines TRBV7-2 with TRBJ2-3; D remains unclear. With 7 bases removed from V and 6 bases from J, the gap between germline ends came to 20 bases. Germline V gene data show CDR1 as SGHTA and CDR2 as FQGNSA. The CDR3 extends over 15 amino acids. The CDR3 nucleotides are TGTGCCAGCACCGCGGACCTCCCTGTCTCTGATACGCAGTATTTT. Its translation is CASTADLPVSDTQYF.

The V and J genes are TRBV19 and TRBJ1-6, with 9 bases that match TRBD1. V lost 5 bases to trimming and J lost 8 bases; unmatched junction nucleotides: 10. This CDR3 region has 16 residues. Germline V lookup: CDR1 LNHDA, CDR2 SQIVND (reference sequence). Here the CDR3 reads CASSPKGQGKDSPLHF. CDR3 in DNA: TGTGCCAGTAGTCCAAAGGGACAGGGAAAGGATTCACCCCTCCACTTT. Filled out from reference TRBV19 and TRBJ1-6, the complete variable domain reads DGGITQSPKYLFRKEGQNVTLSCEQNLNHDAMYWYRQDPGQGLRLIYYSQIVNDFQKGDIAEGYSVSREKKESFPLTVTSAQKNPTAFYLCASSPKGQGKDSPLHFGNGTRLTVT.

The V and J genes are TRBV2 and TRBJ1-1; D is unclear. V lost 8 bases to trimming and J lost 1 base, with 11 bases between them. CDR3 length: 13 residues. Germline CDR1 is SNHLY and CDR2 is FYNNEI. The CDR3 sequence: CASAYRTNTEAFF. In DNA form, the CDR3 reads TGTGCCAGCGCGTACCGGACGAACACTGAAGCTTTCTTT.

V gene TRBV5-6 combines with J gene TRBJ2-7, with D possibly TRBD1 on 5 matching bases. Trimming took 2 bases from V and 3 from J, leaving 9 bases between them. Germline CDR1 and CDR2: SGHDT and YYEEEE. This CDR3 is 13 amino acids long. CDR3 DNA sequence: TGTGCCAGCAGCTTTGGGGCTAGCTACGAGCAGTACTTC. Its translation is CASSFGASYEQYF.

This sequence joins TRBV18 and TRBJ1-1; no definite D call. V lost 0 bases and J lost 4, with 6 bases in between. The CDR3 consists of 13 residues. From germline, CDR1 is KGHSH and CDR2 LQKENI. This CDR3 is CASSPPGVTEAFF. In nucleotides, the CDR3 is TGTGCCAGCTCACCACCGGGCGTCACTGAAGCTTTCTTT.

This clone appeared a few times. The CDR3 loop reads CASSLGGYNSPLHF. Here the CDR3 DNA reads TGTGCCAGCAGTCTAGGAGGTTATAATTCACCCCTCCACTTT. V usage is TRBV27 and J usage is TRBJ1-6, with D unresolved. This CDR3 has 14 residues. CDR1 MNHEY and CDR2 SMNVEV come from the germline V gene (reference sequence). V was cut by 5 bases and J by 4 bases, with 9 bases left in between.

CDR3 in amino acids: CASGLIQGARTNEKLFF. The CDR3 DNA follows: TGTGCTAGTGGTTTGATTCAGGGGGCGCGCACTAATGAAAAACTGTTTTTT. The V call is TRBV12-5, the J call TRBJ1-4, with 8 positions matching TRBD1. CDR3 size: 17 residues. Germline CDR1 LGHNT, CDR2 FRNRAP. V dropped 2 bases and J dropped 2; count of bases not matched to a gene: 7.

This clone appeared a few times. The rearrangement uses TRBV10-3 and TRBJ2-2; D perhaps matches TRBD1 (6 bases). This CDR3 spans 14 amino acids. Germline CDR1 is ENHRY and CDR2 is SYGVKD. The ends were cut back, 6 bases at V and 3 bases at J, with 11 bases in the middle. The DNA of the CDR3 is TGTGCCATCAGCCGAAGGACAGACACCGGGGAGCTGTTTTTT. Translation gives CAISRRTDTGELFF.

This clone has a single count. This chain uses TRBV18 with TRBJ2-1; 10 nucleotides align to TRBD2. There are 14 residues in the CDR3. With V trimmed by 4 bases and J by 12 bases, 9 bases remained unmatched. Germline V CDR1 and CDR2: KGHSH, LQKENI. The CDR3 loop is CASSLPAGGPGQFF. CDR3 nucleotides: TGTGCCAGCTCACTTCCAGCGGGGGGGCCTGGGCAGTTCTTC.

This chain joins TRBV15 and TRBJ2-7; D gene unclear. Germline values: CDR1 LNHNV, CDR2 YYDKDF (reference sequence). Trimming cost V 9 bases and J 5 bases, with 17 bases left between them. The CDR3 totals 13 residues. The CDR3 here is CATGYPLAHEQYF. CDR3 sequence (DNA): TGTGCCACGGGTTATCCCCTTGCCCACGAGCAGTACTTC.

The rearrangement uses TRBV10-3 and TRBJ1-2; no firm D call. The CDR3 is 13 amino acids. Germline-derived CDR1 and CDR2 are ENHRY and SYGVKD. V lost 0 bases to trimming and J lost 8 bases, with 10 bases between them. The CDR3 region has the DNA TGTGCCATCAGTGAGTCTTACCCCGGAGGCTACACCTTC. Residues: CAISESYPGGYTF.

The gene calls are TRBV7-9 and TRBJ2-1; 10 bases agree with TRBD2. CDR3 length equals 16 residues. Trimming cost V 7 bases and J 5 bases; bases outside gene matches: 11. Germline CDR1 and CDR2: SEHNR and FQNEAQ (reference sequence). In DNA form, the CDR3 reads TGTGCCAGCAAATCGGCTAGCGGGGGCCACCACAATGAGCAGTTCTTC. Translation gives CASKSASGGHHNEQFF.

The rearrangement uses TRBV5-1 and TRBJ1-1; D is unclear. The CDR3 covers 14 residues. Germline loops: CDR1 SGHRS, CDR2 YFSETQ. Between the trimmed V and J ends, which lost 0 bases and 4 bases, there was a span of 10 bases. The CDR3 region is CASSLGPEGTEAFF. In DNA, the CDR3 is TGCGCCAGCAGCTTGGGACCAGAGGGCACTGAAGCTTTCTTT. Together with reference TRBV5-1 and TRBJ1-1, the CDR3 gives the full variable domain: KAGVTQTPRYLIKTRGQQVTLSCSPISGHRSVSWYQQTPGQGLQFLFEYFSETQRNKGNFPGRFSGRQFSNSRSEMNVSTLELGDSALYLCASSLGPEGTEAFFGQGTRLTVV.

This clone showed up just a few times. The gene calls are TRBV2 and TRBJ1-1; 10 bases align to TRBD1. Germline CDR1 and CDR2: SNHLY and FYNNEI. There are 14 residues in the CDR3. V lost 5 bases, J lost 3 bases, and 3 bases stayed unmatched. CDR3 DNA sequence: TGTGCCAGCAGTCGTGACAGGGGGCACACTGAAGCTTTCTTT. Amino acids: CASSRDRGHTEAFF.

The chain uses TRBV2 and TRBJ2-3; either TRBD1 or TRBD2 may fit D (5 bases each). CDR1 and CDR2 (germline): SNHLY, FYNNEI. The CDR3 is 13 residues long. V shed 4 bases and J shed 8 bases, with 13 bases lying between them. The CDR3 sequence: CASSAGAAATQYF. For the CDR3, the DNA is TGTGCCAGCAGTGCCGGGGCGGCGGCTACGCAGTATTTT.

This chain links TRBV27 with TRBJ1-2, with TRBD1 matching 8 bases. J was trimmed by 4 bases and V by 4 bases; bases with no gene match: 5. Per germline, CDR1 MNHEY and CDR2 SMNVEV (reference sequence). The CDR3 sequence is 14 residues long. The CDR3 sequence is CASSWTTGGYGYTF. The CDR3 nucleotides read TGTGCCAGCAGTTGGACCACAGGGGGCTATGGCTACACCTTC.

V and J are TRBV6-6 and TRBJ2-7; D gene unclear. The V gene's germline CDR1 is MNHNY and CDR2 SVGAGI (reference sequence). The CDR3 has 14 amino acids. With 0 bases removed from V and 3 bases from J, the gap between germline ends came to 9 bases. CDR3 in amino acids: CASSYSIWDYEQYF. CDR3 in DNA: TGTGCCAGCAGTTACTCGATTTGGGACTACGAGCAGTACTTC.

The V and J genes are TRBV29-1 and TRBJ1-6, with D tentatively TRBD1 (5 bases). V lost 4 bases and J 7 bases, leaving 11 bases between the germline ends. The germline gives CDR1 SQVTM, CDR2 ANQGSEA. The CDR3 has 13 amino acids. The CDR3 DNA sequence: TGCAGCGTTGCCCAGGGAGGCAATTCACCCCTCCACTTT. It specifies CSVAQGGNSPLHF.

The chain is built from TRBV7-3 and TRBJ2-5, with D tentatively TRBD1 (5 bases). The length of the CDR3 is 13 residues. Germline V gene lookup returns CDR1 SGHTA and CDR2 FQGTGA. With 3 bases removed from V and 4 bases from J, the gap between germline ends came to 9 bases. This CDR3 is CASSFREGETQYF. CDR3 DNA: TGTGCCAGCAGCTTCAGGGAAGGAGAGACCCAGTACTTC.

This sequence joins TRBV5-1 and TRBJ1-1, with D possibly being TRBD1 (5 bases). Trimming removed 6 bases at V and 4 bases at J, with 16 bases between. CDR3 length: 14 residues. CDR1 is SGHRS and CDR2 is YFSETQ in the germline V gene. CDR3 in amino acids: CASTPLQGGTEAFF. The CDR3 DNA is TGCGCCAGCACCCCCCTGCAGGGTGGCACTGAAGCTTTCTTT.

The chain employs TRBV19 and TRBJ1-4; D is perhaps TRBD1 (5 bases). This CDR3 region has 15 residues. Germline CDR1 LNHDA, CDR2 SQIVND (reference sequence). V was shortened by 8 bases and J by 8 bases, with 21 bases between the two germline ends. The CDR3 DNA follows: TGTGCCAGTGCCCCAACCTGGGACCTTGGGGAAAAACTGTTTTTT. Translating it yields CASAPTWDLGEKLFF.

The chain joins TRBV5-4 to TRBJ1-5; D unresolved. Germline V gene data show CDR1 as SGHNT and CDR2 as YYREEE (reference sequence). This CDR3 is 14 amino acids long. The V and J ends lost 4 bases and 2 bases respectively, with 10 bases between them. The CDR3 bases are TGTGCCAGCAGCATGGACGGCGGCAATCAGCCCCAGCATTTT. Translation gives CASSMDGGNQPQHF.